The clone carrying this TCR beta chain was picked up a small number of times. Its antigen is not identified. For TCR beta, libraries came from iRepertoire HTBI primers and Arm-PCR of CDR3 regions. One entry per CDR3 protein, called by TCRdb with MiXCR from the multiplex PCR reads. The sample holds fewer than 550,000 distinct CDR3 sequences; about 15% are singletons and the top ten take 20% to 25%. This entry comes from a study of regulatory T cells in long-lasting Graves disease. Notes on the study in general: Possibly, accuracy suffered from the small sample size.

Time point meaning: newly diagnosed GD, antithyroid drugs for less than 3 months. From PBMCs, RNA was extracted and then used to make the TCR library. These data were also reused for a study on T cells in Graves' hyperthyroidism and ophthalmopathy. That paper states: The hyperthyroidism was newly diagnosed and had lasted under 2 months; the patients were aged 18 to 65.

The sequenced sample was peripheral blood mononuclear cells (PBMCs), obtained at new diagnosis, from a patient treated with antithyroid drugs. This clonotype was sampled from a young woman with Graves disease.

This CDR3 reads CAWSKTVGELFF. The CDR3 DNA reads TGTGCCTGGAGTAAGACTGTCGGGGAGCTGTTTTTT. The V gene is TRBV30, the J gene TRBJ2-2; D gene unclear. The CDR3 runs to 12 residues. Trimming stripped 2 bases from V and 7 bases from J, with 8 bases between. Germline V lookup: CDR1 GTSNPN, CDR2 SVGIG (reference sequence).